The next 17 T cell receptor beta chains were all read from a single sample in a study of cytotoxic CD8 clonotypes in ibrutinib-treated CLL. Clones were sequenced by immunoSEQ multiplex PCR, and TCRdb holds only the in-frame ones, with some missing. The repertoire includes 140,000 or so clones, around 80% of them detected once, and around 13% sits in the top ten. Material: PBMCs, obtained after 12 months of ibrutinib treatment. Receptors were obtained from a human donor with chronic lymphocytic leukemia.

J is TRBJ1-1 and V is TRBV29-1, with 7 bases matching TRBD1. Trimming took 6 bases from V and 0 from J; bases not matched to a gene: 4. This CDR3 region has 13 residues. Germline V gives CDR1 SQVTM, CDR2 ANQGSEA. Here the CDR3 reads CSVAGQLNTEAFF. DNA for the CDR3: TGCAGCGTGGCGGGACAGTTGAACACTGAAGCTTTCTTT. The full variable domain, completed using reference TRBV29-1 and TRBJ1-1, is SAVISQKPSRDICQRGTSLTIQCQVDSQVTMMFWYRQQPGQSLTLIATANQGSEATYESGFVIDKFPISRPNLTFSTLTVSNMSPEDSSIYLCSVAGQLNTEAFFGQGTRLTVV.

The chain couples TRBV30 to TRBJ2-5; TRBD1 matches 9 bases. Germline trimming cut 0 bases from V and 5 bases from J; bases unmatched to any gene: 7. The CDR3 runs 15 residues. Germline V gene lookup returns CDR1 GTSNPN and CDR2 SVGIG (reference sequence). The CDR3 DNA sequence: TGTGCCTGGAGTGTACTACAGGGGGCTTCTGAGACCCAGTACTTC. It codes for CAWSVLQGASETQYF.

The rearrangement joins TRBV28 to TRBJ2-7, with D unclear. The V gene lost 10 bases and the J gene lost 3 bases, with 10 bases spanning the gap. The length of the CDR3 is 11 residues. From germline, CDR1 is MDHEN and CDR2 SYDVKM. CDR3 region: CATTVFYEQYF. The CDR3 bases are TGTGCCACCACCGTCTTCTACGAGCAGTACTTC.

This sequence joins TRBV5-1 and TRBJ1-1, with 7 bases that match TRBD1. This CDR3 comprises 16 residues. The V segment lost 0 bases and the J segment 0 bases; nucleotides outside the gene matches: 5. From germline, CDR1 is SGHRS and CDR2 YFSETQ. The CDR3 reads CASSLGDSDMNTEAFF. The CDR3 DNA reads TGCGCCAGCAGCTTGGGGGACAGCGATATGAACACTGAAGCTTTCTTT.

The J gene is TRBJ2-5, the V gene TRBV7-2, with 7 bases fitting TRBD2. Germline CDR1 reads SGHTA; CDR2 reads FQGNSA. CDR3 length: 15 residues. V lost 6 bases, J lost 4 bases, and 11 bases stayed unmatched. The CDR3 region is CASRRLRGSGETQYF. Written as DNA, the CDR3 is TGTGCCAGCAGGCGACTCCGCGGGAGTGGAGAGACCCAGTACTTC. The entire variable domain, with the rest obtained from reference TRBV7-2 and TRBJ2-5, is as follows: GAGVSQSPSNKVTEKGKDVELRCDPISGHTALYWYRQSLGQGLEFLIYFQGNSAPDKSGLPSDRFSAERTGGSVSTLTIQRTQQEDSAVYLCASRRLRGSGETQYFGPGTRLLVL.

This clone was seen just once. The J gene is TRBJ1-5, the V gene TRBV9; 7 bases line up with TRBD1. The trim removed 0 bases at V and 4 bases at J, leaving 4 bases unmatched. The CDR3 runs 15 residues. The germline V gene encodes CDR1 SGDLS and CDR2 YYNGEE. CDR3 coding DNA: TGTGCCAGCAGCGTAGGGACAGGTGGTAATCAGCCCCAGCATTTT. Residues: CASSVGTGGNQPQHF.

The CDR3 loop reads CASSSGGGLRETQYF. The CDR3 bases are TGCGCCAGCAGCTCCGGAGGGGGCCTAAGGGAGACCCAGTACTTC. The chain employs TRBV5-1 and TRBJ2-5; possibly TRBD1 for D (7 bases). The CDR3 is 15 residues long. Germline CDR1 and CDR2: SGHRS and YFSETQ. Trimming removed 3 bases from V and 5 bases from J, with 17 bases in between.

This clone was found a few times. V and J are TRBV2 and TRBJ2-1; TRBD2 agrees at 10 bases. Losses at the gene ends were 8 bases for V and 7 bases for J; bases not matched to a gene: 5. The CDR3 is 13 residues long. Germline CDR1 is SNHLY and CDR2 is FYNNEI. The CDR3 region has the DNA TGTGCCAGCGTCCTAGCGGGGGTGAATGAGCAGTTCTTC. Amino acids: CASVLAGVNEQFF. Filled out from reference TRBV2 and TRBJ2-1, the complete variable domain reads EPEVTQTPSHQVTQMGQEVILRCVPISNHLYFYWYRQILGQKVEFLVSFYNNEISEKSEIFDDQFSVERPDGSNFTLKIRSTKLEDSAMYFCASVLAGVNEQFFGPGTRLTVL.

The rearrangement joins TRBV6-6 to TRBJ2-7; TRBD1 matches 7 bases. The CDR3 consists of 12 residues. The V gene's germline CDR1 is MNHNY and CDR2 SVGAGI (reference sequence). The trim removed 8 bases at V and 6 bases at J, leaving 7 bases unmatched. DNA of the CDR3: TGTGCCAGCCGGACAGGACTTACCGAGCAGTACTTC. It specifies CASRTGLTEQYF.

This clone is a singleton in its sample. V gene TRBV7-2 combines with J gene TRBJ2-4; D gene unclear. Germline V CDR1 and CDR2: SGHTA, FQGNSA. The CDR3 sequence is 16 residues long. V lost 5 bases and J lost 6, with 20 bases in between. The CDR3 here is CASSTNLTTRRNIQYF. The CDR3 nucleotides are TGTGCCAGCAGCACTAACCTCACGACAAGGCGAAACATTCAGTACTTC.

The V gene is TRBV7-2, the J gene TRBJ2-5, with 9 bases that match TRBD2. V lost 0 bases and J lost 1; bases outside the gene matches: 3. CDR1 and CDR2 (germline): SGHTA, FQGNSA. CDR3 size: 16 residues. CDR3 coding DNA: TGTGCCAGCAGCTTAGCGGCGCGGGGGGGCCAAGAGACCCAGTACTTC. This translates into CASSLAARGGQETQYF.

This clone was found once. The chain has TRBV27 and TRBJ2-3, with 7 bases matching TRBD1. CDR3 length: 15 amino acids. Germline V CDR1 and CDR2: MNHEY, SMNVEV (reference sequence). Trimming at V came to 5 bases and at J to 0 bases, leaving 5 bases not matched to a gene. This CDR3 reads CASSLGQASTDTQYF. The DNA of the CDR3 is TGTGCCAGCAGTCTAGGACAGGCGAGCACAGATACGCAGTATTTT.

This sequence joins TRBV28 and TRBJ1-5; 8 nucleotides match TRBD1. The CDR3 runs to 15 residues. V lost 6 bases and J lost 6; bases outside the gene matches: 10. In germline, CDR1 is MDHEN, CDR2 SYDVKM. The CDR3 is CASSLQGGRGQPQHF. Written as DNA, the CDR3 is TGTGCCAGCAGCCTACAGGGGGGCCGGGGTCAGCCCCAGCATTTT.

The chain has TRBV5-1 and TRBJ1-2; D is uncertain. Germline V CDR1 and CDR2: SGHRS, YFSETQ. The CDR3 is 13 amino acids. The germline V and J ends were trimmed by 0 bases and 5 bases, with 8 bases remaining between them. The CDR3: CASSLERSYGYTF. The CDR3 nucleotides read TGCGCCAGCAGCTTGGAACGATCATATGGCTACACCTTC.

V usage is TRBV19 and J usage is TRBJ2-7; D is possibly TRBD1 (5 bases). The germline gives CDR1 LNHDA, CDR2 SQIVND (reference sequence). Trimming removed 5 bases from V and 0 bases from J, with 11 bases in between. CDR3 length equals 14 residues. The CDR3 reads CASSWTSNSYEQYF. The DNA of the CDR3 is TGTGCCAGTAGTTGGACATCCAACTCCTACGAGCAGTACTTC.

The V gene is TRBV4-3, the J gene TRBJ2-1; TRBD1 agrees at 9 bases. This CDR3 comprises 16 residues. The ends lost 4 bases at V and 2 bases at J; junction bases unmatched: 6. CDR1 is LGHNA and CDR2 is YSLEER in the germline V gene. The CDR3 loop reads CASSRGQGFTYNEQFF. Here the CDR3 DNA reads TGCGCCAGCAGCCGAGGACAGGGGTTTACCTACAATGAGCAGTTCTTC.

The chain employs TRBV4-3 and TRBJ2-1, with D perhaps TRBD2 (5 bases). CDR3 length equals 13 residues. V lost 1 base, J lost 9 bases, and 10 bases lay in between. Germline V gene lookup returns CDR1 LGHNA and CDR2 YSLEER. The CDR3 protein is CASSQAIGVEQFF. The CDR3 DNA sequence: TGCGCCAGCAGCCAAGCCATCGGGGTTGAGCAGTTCTTC.